This T cell receptor (beta chain) was sequenced in a study of shared clonotypes between healthy human individuals. This CDR3 comprises 12 residues. V was clipped by 0 bases and J by 11 bases, with 8 bases between them. Germline assignment: CDR1 MNHNY and CDR2 SVGAGI (reference sequence). Deep was the level at which the assay was run. How the authors handled the data: With immunoSEQ giving junction-only sequences and no quality scores, filtering differed. Measured with immunoSEQ multiplex PCR; TCRdb has only the in-frame clones, and not every one. V and J calls and clone size follow that table, whereas D and trimming were derived from the DNA. Of 2 million or so clones listed, roughly 95% are singletons.

Sequencing input: naive CD4+ T cells sorted from blood. Subset reported: CD45RA+ positively selected. The chain couples TRBV6-6 to TRBJ2-4; a weak D match, TRBD1 (6 bases). This receptor was obtained from a man younger than 35 in good health. CDR3 coding DNA: TGTGCCAGCAGTTACTCTGGACAGTTTCAGTACTTC. Protein product: CASSYSGQFQYF.